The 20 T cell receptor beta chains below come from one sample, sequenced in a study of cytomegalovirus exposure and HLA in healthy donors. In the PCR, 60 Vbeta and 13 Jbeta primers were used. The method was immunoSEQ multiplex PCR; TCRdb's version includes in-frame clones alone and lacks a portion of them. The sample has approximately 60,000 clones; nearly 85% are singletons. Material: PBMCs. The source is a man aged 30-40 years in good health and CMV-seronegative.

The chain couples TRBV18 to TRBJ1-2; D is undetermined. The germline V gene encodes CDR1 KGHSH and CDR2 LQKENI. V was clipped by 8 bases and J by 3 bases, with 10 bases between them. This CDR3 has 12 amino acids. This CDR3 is CASRSEDYGYTF. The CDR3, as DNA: TGTGCCAGCCGGTCCGAAGACTATGGCTACACCTTC.

Here the CDR3 reads CASSHGAGAYEQYF. CDR3 coding DNA: TGCGCCAGCAGCCACGGAGCGGGGGCCTACGAGCAGTACTTC. The chain employs TRBV4-1 and TRBJ2-7, with TRBD2 matching over 8 bases. This CDR3 contains 14 residues. CDR1 and CDR2 from the germline V gene are MGHRA and YSYEKL. The V gene end was trimmed by 3 bases and the J gene end by 2 bases; junction bases not matched to a gene: 3.

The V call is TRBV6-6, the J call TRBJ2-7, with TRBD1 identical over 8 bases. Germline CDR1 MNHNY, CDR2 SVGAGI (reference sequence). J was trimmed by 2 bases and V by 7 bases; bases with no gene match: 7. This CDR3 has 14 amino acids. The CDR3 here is CASNPGQGPYEQYF. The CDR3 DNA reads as TGTGCCAGCAACCCCGGACAGGGTCCCTACGAGCAGTACTTC.

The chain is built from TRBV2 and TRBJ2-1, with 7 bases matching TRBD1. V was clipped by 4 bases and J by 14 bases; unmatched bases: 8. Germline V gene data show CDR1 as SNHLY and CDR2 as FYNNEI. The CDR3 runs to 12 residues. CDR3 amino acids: CASSVNRGMKFF. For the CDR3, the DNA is TGTGCCAGCAGTGTGAACAGGGGAATGAAGTTCTTC.

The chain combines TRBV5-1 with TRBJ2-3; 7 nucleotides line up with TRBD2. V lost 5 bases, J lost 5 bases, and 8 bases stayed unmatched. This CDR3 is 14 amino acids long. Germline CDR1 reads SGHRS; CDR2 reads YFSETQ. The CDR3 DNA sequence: TGCGCCAGCAGGGGCACGACTAGCCTAGATACGCAGTATTTT. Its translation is CASRGTTSLDTQYF.

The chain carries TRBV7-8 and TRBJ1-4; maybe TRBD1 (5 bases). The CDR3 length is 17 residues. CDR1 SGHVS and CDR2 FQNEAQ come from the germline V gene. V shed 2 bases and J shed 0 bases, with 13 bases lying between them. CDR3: CASSLRIGTATNEKLFF. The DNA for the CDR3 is TGTGCCAGCAGCTTACGTATCGGGACTGCAACTAATGAAAAACTGTTTTTT.

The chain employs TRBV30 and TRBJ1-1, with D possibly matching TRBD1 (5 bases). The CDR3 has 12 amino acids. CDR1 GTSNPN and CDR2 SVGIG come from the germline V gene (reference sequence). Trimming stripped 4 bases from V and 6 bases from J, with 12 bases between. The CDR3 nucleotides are TGTGCCTGGAATGGGGGGGAGGCTGAAGCTTTCTTT. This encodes CAWNGGEAEAFF.

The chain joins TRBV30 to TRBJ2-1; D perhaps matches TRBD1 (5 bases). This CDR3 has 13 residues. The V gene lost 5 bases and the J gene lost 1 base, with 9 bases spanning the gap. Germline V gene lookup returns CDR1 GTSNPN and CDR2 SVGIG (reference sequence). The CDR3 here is CAWQGLSYNEQFF. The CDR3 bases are TGTGCCTGGCAGGGTTTATCCTACAATGAGCAGTTCTTC.

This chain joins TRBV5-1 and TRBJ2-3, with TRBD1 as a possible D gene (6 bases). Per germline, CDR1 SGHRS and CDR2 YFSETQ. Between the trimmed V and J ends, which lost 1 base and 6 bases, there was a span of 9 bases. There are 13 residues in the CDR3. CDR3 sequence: CASSLTGRDTQYF. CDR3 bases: TGCGCCAGCAGCTTGACAGGGCGGGATACGCAGTATTTT. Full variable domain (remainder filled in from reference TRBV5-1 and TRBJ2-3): KAGVTQTPRYLIKTRGQQVTLSCSPISGHRSVSWYQQTPGQGLQFLFEYFSETQRNKGNFPGRFSGRQFSNSRSEMNVSTLELGDSALYLCASSLTGRDTQYFGPGTRLTVL.

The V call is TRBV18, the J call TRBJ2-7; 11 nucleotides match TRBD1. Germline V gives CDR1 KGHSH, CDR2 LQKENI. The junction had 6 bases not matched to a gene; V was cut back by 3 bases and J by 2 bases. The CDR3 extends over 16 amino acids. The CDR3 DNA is TGTGCCAGCTCACCCGACTTGGGACAGGGGGCCTACGAGCAGTACTTC. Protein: CASSPDLGQGAYEQYF.

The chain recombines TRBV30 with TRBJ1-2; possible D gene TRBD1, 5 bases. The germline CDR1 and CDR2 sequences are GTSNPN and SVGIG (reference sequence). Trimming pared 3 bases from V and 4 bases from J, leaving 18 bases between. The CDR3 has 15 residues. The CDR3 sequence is CAWREGVGRGYGYTF. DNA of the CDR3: TGTGCCTGGAGGGAAGGCGTAGGGAGGGGCTATGGCTACACCTTC.

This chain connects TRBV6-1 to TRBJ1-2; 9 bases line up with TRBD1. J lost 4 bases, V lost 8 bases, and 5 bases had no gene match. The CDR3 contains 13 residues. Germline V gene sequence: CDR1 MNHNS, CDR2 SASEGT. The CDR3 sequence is CASQQGASYGYTF. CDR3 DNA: TGTGCCAGCCAACAGGGGGCGTCCTATGGCTACACCTTC.

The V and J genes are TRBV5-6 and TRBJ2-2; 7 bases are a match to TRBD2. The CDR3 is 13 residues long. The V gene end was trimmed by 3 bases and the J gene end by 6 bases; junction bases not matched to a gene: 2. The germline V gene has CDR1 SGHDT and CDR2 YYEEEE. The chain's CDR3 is CASSWGGPGELFF. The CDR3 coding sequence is TGTGCCAGCAGCTGGGGGGGACCCGGGGAGCTGTTTTTT.

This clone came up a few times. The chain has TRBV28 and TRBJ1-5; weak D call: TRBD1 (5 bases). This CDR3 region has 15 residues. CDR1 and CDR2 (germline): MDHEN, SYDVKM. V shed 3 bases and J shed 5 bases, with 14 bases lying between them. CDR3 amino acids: CASSFGGEVYQPQHF. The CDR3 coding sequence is TGTGCCAGCAGTTTTGGAGGGGAGGTTTATCAGCCCCAGCATTTT.

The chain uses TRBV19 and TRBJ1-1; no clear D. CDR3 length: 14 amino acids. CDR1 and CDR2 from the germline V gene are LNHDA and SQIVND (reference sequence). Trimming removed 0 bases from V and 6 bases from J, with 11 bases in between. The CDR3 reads CASSIDLGSAEAFF. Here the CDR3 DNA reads TGTGCCAGTAGTATAGATCTGGGCTCTGCTGAAGCTTTCTTT.

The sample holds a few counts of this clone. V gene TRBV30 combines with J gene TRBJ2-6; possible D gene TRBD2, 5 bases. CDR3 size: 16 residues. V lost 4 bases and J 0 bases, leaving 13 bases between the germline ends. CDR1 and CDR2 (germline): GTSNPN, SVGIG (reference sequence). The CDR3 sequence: CAWNSVWTSGANVLTF. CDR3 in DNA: TGTGCCTGGAATAGCGTCTGGACCTCTGGGGCCAACGTCCTGACTTTC.

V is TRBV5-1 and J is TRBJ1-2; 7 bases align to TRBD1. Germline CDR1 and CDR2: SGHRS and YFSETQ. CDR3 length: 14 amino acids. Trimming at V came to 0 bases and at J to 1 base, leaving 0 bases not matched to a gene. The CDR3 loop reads CASSLDRGNYGYTF. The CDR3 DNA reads TGCGCCAGCAGCTTGGACAGGGGTAACTATGGCTACACCTTC.

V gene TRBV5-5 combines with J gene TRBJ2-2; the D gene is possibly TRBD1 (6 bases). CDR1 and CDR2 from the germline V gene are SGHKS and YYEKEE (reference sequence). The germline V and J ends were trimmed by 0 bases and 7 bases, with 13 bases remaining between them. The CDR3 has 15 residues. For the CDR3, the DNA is TGTGCCAGCAGCTTGGTACAGGGCTTGGACGGGGAGCTGTTTTTT. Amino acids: CASSLVQGLDGELFF.

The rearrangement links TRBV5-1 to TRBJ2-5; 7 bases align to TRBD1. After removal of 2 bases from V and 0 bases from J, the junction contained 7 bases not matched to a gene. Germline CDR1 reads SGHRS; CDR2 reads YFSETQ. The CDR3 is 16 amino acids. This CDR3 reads CASSFTTGTDQETQYF. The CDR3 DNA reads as TGCGCCAGCAGCTTCACTACCGGGACAGACCAAGAGACCCAGTACTTC.

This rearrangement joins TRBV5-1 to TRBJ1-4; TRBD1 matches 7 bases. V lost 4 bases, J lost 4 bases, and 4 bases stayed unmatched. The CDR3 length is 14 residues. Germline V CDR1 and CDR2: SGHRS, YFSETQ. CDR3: CASSRQGLNEKLFF. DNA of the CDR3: TGCGCCAGCAGCCGACAGGGACTTAATGAAAAACTGTTTTTT.